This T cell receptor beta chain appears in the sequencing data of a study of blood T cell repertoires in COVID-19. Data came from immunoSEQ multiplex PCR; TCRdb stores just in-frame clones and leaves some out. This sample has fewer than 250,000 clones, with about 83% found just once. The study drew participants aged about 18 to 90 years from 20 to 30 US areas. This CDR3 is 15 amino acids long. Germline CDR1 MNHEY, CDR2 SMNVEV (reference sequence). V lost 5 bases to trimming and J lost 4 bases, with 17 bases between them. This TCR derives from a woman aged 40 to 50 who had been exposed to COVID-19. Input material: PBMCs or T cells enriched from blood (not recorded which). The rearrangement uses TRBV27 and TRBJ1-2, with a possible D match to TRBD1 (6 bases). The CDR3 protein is CASSLNRDLLYGYTF. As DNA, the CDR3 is TGTGCCAGCAGTCTTAACAGGGACCTGCTCTATGGCTACACCTTC.